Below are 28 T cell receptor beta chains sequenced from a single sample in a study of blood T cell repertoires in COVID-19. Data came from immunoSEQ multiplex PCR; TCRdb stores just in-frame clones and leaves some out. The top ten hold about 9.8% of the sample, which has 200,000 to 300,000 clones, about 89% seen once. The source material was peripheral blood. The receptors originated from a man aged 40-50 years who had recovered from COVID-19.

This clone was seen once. The CDR3 nucleotides read TGCGCCAGCAGCCCCCGCTGGGGCGGGAGGGCCCACGGGGAGCTGTTTTTT. Translated, it gives CASSPRWGGRAHGELFF. This sequence joins TRBV5-1 and TRBJ2-2, with 9 bases aligning to TRBD2. The V gene end was trimmed by 4 bases and the J gene end by 7 bases; junction bases not matched to a gene: 14. The CDR3 is 17 residues long. Germline CDR1 SGHRS, CDR2 YFSETQ.

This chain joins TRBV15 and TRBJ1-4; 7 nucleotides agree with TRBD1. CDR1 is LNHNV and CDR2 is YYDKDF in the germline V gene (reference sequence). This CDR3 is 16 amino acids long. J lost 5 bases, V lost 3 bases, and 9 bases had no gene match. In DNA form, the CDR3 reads TGTGCCACCAGCAGGGCCGGGACAGCGAAAAATGAAAAACTGTTTTTT. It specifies CATSRAGTAKNEKLFF.

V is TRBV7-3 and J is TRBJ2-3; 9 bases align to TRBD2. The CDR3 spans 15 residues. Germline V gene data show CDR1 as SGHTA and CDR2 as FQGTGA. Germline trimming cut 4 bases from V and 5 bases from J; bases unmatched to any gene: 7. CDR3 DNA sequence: TGTGCCAGCAGCTCCCTAGCGGGGAGGCGAGATACGCAGTATTTT. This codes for CASSSLAGRRDTQYF.

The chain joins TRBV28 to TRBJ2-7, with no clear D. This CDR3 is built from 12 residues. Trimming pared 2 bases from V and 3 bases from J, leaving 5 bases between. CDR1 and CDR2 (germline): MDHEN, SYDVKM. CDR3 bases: TGTGCCAGCAGTTTACGCAGCTACGAGCAGTACTTC. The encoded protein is CASSLRSYEQYF.

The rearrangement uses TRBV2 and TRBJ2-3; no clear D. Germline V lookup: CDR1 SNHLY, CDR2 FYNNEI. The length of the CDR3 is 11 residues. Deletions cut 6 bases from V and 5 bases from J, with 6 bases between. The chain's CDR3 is CASSPKDTQYF. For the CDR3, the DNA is TGTGCCAGCAGCCCCAAAGATACGCAGTATTTT.

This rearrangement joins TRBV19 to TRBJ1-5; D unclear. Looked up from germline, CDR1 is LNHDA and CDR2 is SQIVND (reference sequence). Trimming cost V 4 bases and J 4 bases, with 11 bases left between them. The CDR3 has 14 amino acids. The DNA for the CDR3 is TGTGCCAGTAGTAGGATAGGCGGGAATCAGCCCCAGCATTTT. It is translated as CASSRIGGNQPQHF.

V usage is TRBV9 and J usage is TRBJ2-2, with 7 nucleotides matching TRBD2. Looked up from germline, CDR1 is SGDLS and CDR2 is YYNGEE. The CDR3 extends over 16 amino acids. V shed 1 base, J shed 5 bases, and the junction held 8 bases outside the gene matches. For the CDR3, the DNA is TGTGCCAGCAGCGTACTGGGGGGGAGTAGAACCGGGGAGCTGTTTTTT. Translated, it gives CASSVLGGSRTGELFF. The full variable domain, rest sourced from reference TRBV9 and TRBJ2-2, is DSGVTQTPKHLITATGQRVTLRCSPRSGDLSVYWYQQSLDQGLQFLIQYYNGEERAKGNILERFSAQQFPDLHSELNLSSLELGDSALYFCASSVLGGSRTGELFFGEGSRLTVL.

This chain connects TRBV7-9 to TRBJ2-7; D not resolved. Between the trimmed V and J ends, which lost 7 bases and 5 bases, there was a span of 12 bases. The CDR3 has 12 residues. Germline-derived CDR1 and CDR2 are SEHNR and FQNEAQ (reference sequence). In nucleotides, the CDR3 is TGTGCCAGCAACTCCTATATTCACGAGCAGTACTTC. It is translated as CASNSYIHEQYF.

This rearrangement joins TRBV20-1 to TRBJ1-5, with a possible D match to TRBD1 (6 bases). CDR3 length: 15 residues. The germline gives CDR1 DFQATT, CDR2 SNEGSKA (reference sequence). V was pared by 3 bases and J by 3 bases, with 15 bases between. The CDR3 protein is CSASRRAGDNQPQHF. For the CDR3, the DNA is TGCAGTGCTAGTCGAAGGGCAGGGGACAATCAGCCCCAGCATTTT.

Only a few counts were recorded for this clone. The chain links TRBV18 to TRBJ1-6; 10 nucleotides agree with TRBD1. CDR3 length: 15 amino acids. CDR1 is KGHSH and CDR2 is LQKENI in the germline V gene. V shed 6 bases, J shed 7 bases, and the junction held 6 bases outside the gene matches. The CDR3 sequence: CASSPDRGLNSPLHF. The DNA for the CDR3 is TGTGCCAGCTCCCCCGACAGGGGGCTCAATTCACCCCTCCACTTT.

The CDR3 loop reads CAISQGFSSYEQYF. In nucleotides, the CDR3 is TGTGCCATCAGTCAGGGCTTTAGTTCCTACGAGCAGTACTTC. This rearrangement joins TRBV10-3 to TRBJ2-7; TRBD1 is a possible D gene (5 bases). V was cut by 5 bases and J by 1 base, with 12 bases left in between. Germline-derived CDR1 and CDR2 are ENHRY and SYGVKD. The CDR3 is 14 amino acids.

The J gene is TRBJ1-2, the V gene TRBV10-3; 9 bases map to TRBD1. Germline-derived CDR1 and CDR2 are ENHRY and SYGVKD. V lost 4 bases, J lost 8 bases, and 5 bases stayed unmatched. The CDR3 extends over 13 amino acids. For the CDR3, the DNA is TGTGCCATCAGTGGGACAGGGGAGGAGGGCTACACCTTC. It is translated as CAISGTGEEGYTF.

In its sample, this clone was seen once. The CDR3 nucleotides read TGTGCCAGCAGCACTGGAGCGAACACTGAAGCTTTCTTT. This encodes CASSTGANTEAFF. The chain couples TRBV9 to TRBJ1-1; no firm D call. Trimming shortened V by 4 bases and J by 1 base, and 8 bases separated the two germline ends. The CDR3 extends over 13 amino acids. Germline-derived CDR1 and CDR2 are SGDLS and YYNGEE.

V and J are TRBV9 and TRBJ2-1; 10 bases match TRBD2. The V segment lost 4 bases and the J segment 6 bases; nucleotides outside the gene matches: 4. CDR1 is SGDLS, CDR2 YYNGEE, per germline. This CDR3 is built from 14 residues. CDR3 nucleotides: TGTGCCAGCAGCCCGGGACTAGCGATCAATGAGCAGTTCTTC. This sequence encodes CASSPGLAINEQFF.

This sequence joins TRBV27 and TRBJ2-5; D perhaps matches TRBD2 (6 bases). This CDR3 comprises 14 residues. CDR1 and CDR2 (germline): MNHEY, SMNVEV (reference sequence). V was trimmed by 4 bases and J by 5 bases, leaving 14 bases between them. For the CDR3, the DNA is TGTGCCAGCAGTTCGCTGGGTCGGGGGGAGACCCAGTACTTC. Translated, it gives CASSSLGRGETQYF.

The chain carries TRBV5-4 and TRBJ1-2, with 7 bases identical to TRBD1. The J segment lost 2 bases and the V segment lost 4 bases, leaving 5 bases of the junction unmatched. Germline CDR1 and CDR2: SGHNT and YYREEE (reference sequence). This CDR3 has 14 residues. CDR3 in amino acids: CASSQKTGNYGYTF. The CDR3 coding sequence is TGTGCCAGCAGCCAGAAGACAGGGAACTATGGCTACACCTTC.

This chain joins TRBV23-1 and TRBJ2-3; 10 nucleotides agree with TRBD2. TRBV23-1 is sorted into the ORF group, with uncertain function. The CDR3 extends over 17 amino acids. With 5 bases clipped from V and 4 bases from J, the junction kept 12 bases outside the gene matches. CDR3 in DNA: TGCGCCAGCAGTAGCTATAGGTTTCTAGCGGGGGCAGATACGCAGTATTTT. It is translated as CASSSYRFLAGADTQYF.

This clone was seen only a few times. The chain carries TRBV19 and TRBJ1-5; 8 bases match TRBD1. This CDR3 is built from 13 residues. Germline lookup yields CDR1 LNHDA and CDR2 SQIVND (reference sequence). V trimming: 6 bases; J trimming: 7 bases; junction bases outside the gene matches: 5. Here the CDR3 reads CASRKQGGQPQHF. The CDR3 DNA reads TGTGCCAGTAGAAAACAGGGGGGGCAGCCCCAGCATTTT.

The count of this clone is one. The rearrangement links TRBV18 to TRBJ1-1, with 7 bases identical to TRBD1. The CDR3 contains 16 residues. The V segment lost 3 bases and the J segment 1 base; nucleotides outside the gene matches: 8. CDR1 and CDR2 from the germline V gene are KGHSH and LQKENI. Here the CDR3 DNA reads TGTGCCAGCTCACCTGGTAACCAGGGGGAGAACACTGAAGCTTTCTTT. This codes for CASSPGNQGENTEAFF.

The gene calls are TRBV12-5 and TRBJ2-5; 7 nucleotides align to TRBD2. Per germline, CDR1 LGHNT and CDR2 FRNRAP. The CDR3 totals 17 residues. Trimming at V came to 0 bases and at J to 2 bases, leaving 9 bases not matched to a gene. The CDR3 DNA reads TGTGCTAGTGGTTTGGTACTTTCGAGGGGAGGGCAAGAGACCCAGTACTTC. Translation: CASGLVLSRGGQETQYF.

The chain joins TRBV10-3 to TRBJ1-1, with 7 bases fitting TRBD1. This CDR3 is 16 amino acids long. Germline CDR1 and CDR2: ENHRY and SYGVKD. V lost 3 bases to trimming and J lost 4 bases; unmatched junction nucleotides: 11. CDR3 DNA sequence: TGTGCCATCAGTGATGCGGCAGGGGGGCTGGGCACTGAAGCTTTCTTT. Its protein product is CAISDAAGGLGTEAFF.

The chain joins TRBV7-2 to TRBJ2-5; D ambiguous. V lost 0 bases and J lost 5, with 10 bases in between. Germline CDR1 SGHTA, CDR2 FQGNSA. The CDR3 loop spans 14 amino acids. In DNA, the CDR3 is TGTGCCAGCAGCTTAGCGGCCCCCCGTGAGACCCAGTACTTC. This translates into CASSLAAPRETQYF.

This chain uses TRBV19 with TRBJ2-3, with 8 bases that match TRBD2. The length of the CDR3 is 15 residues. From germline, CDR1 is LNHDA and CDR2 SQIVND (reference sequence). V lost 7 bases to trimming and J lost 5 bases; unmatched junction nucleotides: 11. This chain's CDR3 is CASTPHGRGEDTQYF. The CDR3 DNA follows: TGTGCCAGTACCCCACACGGGAGGGGCGAAGATACGCAGTATTTT.

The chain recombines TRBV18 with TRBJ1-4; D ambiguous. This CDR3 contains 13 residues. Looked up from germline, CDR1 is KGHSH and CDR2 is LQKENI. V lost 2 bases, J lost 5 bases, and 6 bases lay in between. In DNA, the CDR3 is TGTGCCAGCTCACCAGGGCCGAATGAAAAACTGTTTTTT. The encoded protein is CASSPGPNEKLFF.

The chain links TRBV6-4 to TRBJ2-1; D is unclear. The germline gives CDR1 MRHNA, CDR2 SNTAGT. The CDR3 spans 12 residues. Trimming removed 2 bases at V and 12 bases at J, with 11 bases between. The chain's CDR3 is CASSDRAARQFF. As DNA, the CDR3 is TGTGCCAGCAGTGACCGTGCGGCCAGGCAGTTCTTC.

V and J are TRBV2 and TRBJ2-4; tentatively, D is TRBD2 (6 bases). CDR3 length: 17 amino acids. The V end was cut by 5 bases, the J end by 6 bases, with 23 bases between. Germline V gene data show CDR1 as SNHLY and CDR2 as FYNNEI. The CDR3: CASSLPPGPLEGNIQYF. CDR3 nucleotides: TGTGCCAGCAGTTTACCCCCGGGACCCCTGGAGGGAAACATTCAGTACTTC.

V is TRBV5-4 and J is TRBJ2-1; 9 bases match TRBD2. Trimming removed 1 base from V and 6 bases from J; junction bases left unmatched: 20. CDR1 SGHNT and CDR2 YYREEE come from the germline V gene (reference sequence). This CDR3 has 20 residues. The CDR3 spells CASSLRRSGGIPTPSNEQFF. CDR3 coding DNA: TGTGCCAGCAGCTTGCGGAGAAGCGGGGGGATACCAACCCCCTCCAATGAGCAGTTCTTC.

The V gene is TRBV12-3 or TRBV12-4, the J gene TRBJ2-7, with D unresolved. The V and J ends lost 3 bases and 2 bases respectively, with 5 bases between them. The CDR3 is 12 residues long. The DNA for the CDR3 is TGTGCCAGCAGTTTTAAGCCCTACGAGCAGTACTTC. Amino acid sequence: CASSFKPYEQYF.